These 6 T cell receptor beta chains share one sample of origin, sequenced in a study of cytomegalovirus exposure and HLA in healthy donors (TCRdb year 2017). The library was made by the immunoSEQ multiplex PCR assay. The multiplex PCR relied on a mix of 60 forward primers for TCR Vbeta segments and 13 reverse primers for TCR Jbeta segments. This is the immuneACCESS table as TCRdb keeps it, with only in-frame sequences that have V and J called. A part of the clones is gone; compared with another copy, unresolved V genes explain less than half, and the rest is unexplained. This sample comprises about 200,000 clones, roughly 79% of them detected only once. The ten largest make up less than 2% of the sample. The sequenced sample consisted of PBMCs. These receptors were collected from a male donor in good health and CMV-seronegative.

This chain connects TRBV21-1 to TRBJ2-5; TRBD1, the D gene given by the table, was not confirmed from the DNA. TRBV21-1 is noted as a pseudogene. This CDR3 has 15 residues. DNA of the CDR3: TGTGCCAGGGTGCGGAGCCCCAGGGTGGGGGAGACCCAGTACTTC. Protein product: CARVRSPRVGETQYF.

J is TRBJ2-1 and V is TRBV5-1; D possibly corresponds to TRBD1 (5 bases). In germline, CDR1 is SGHRS, CDR2 YFSETQ. This CDR3 comprises 14 residues. The V gene lost 4 bases and the J gene lost 1 base, with 9 bases spanning the gap. CDR3 DNA: TGCGCCAGCAGCGACAGCGATTCCTACAATGAGCAGTTCTTC. Amino acid sequence: CASSDSDSYNEQFF.

The chain is built from TRBV19 and TRBJ2-1, with no clear D. The CDR3 runs 14 residues. The germline gives CDR1 LNHDA, CDR2 SQIVND (reference sequence). The V end lost 6 bases, the J end lost 8 bases, and 17 bases lay between the germline ends. The CDR3 spells CASSITTTWHEQFF. The CDR3 DNA reads TGTGCCAGTAGCATCACTACGACTTGGCATGAGCAGTTCTTC.

The V call is TRBV7-8, the J call TRBJ1-4; D may be TRBD1 (6 bases). The V gene's germline CDR1 is SGHVS and CDR2 FQNEAQ. V was trimmed by 5 bases and J by 4 bases, leaving 26 bases between them. The CDR3 is 19 residues long. CDR3 loop: CASSELPGDPKGLNEKLFF. The CDR3 region has the DNA TGTGCCAGCAGCGAACTCCCAGGGGACCCAAAAGGACTTAATGAAAAACTGTTTTTT.

A few counts support this clone. The chain carries TRBV7-6 and TRBJ2-7, with D maybe TRBD1 (6 bases). Germline V lookup: CDR1 SGHVS, CDR2 FNYEAQ. This CDR3 is 13 amino acids long. Trimming cost V 5 bases and J 3 bases, with 11 bases left between them. CDR3 amino acids: CASSRAGDYEQYF. The CDR3 coding sequence is TGTGCCAGCAGCAGGGCAGGGGACTACGAGCAGTACTTC.

This chain links TRBV11-2 with TRBJ2-2, with D perhaps TRBD2 (6 bases). This CDR3 is built from 14 residues. V lost 5 bases, J lost 1 base, and 8 bases lay in between. Germline V gene sequence: CDR1 SGHAT, CDR2 FQNNGV. For the CDR3, the DNA is TGTGCCAGCAGCCTTAGCGGGAACACCGGGGAGCTGTTTTTT. It translates to CASSLSGNTGELFF.